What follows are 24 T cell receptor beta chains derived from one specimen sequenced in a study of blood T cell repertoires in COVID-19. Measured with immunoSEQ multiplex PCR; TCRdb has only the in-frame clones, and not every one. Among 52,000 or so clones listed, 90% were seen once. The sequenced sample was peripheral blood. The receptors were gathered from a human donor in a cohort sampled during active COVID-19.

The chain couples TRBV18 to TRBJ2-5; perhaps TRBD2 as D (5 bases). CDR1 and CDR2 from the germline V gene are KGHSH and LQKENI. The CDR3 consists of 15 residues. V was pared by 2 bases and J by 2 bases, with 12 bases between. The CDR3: CASSPSQTNQETQYF. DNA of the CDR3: TGTGCCAGCTCACCATCCCAGACTAATCAAGAGACCCAGTACTTC.

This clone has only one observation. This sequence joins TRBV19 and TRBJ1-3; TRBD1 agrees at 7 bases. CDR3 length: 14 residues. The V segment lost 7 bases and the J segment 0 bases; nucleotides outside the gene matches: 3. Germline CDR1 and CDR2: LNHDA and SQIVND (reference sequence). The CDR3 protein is CASNGQVSGNTIYF. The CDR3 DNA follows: TGTGCCAGTAATGGACAGGTCTCTGGAAACACCATATATTTT.

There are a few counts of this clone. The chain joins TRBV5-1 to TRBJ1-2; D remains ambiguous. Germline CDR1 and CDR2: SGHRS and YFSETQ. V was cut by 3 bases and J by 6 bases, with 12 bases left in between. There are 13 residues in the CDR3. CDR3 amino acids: CASSSYLGDGYTF. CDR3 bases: TGCGCCAGCAGCTCCTACTTGGGAGATGGCTACACCTTC.

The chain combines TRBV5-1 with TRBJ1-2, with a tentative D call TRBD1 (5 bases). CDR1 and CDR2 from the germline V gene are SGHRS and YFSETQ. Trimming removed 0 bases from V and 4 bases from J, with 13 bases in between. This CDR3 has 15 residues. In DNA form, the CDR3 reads TGCGCCAGCAGCTTGGATGGACACTCAATCTATGGCTACACCTTC. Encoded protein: CASSLDGHSIYGYTF. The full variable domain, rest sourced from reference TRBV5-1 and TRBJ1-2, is KAGVTQTPRYLIKTRGQQVTLSCSPISGHRSVSWYQQTPGQGLQFLFEYFSETQRNKGNFPGRFSGRQFSNSRSEMNVSTLELGDSALYLCASSLDGHSIYGYTFGSGTRLTVV.

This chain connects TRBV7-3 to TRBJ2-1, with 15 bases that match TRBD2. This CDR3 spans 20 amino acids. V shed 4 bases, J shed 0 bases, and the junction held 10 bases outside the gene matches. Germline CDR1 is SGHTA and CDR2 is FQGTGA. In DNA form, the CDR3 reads TGTGCCAGCAGCTCCCTCCCCGGGACTAGCGGGAGGAGCTCCTACAATGAGCAGTTCTTC. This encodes CASSSLPGTSGRSSYNEQFF. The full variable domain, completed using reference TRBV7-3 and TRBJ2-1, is GAGVSQTPSNKVTEKGKYVELRCDPISGHTALYWYRQSLGQGPEFLIYFQGTGAADDSGLPNDRFFAVRPEGSVSTLKIQRTERGDSAVYLCASSSLPGTSGRSSYNEQFFGPGTRLTVL.

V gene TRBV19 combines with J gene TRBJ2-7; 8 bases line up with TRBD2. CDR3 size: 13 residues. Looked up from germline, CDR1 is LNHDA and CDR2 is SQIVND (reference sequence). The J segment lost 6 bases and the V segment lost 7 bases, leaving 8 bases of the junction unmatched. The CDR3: CASNGAGVSEQYF. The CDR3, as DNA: TGTGCCAGTAATGGAGCGGGAGTGAGCGAGCAGTACTTC. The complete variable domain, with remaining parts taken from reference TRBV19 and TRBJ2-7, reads DGGITQSPKYLFRKEGQNVTLSCEQNLNHDAMYWYRQDPGQGLRLIYYSQIVNDFQKGDIAEGYSVSREKKESFPLTVTSAQKNPTAFYLCASNGAGVSEQYFGPGTRLTVT.

DNA of the CDR3: TGTGCCAGCACGCTGCGGGAGGGCAGTTACGAGCAGTACTTC. As protein: CASTLREGSYEQYF. The chain has TRBV11-2 and TRBJ2-7; 9 positions agree with TRBD2. This CDR3 has 14 amino acids. The ends lost 7 bases at V and 4 bases at J; junction bases unmatched: 8. The V gene's germline CDR1 is SGHAT and CDR2 FQNNGV. The complete variable domain, with remaining parts taken from reference TRBV11-2 and TRBJ2-7, reads EAGVAQSPRYKIIEKRQSVAFWCNPISGHATLYWYQQILGQGPKLLIQFQNNGVVDDSQLPKDRFSAERLKGVDSTLKIQPAKLEDSAVYLCASTLREGSYEQYFGPGTRLTVT.

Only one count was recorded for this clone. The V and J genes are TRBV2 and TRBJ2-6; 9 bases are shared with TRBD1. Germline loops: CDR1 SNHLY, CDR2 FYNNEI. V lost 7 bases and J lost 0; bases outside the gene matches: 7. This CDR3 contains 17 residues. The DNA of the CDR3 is TGTGCCAGCACGGCCGGGACAGGGCGCTCTGGGGCCAACGTCCTGACTTTC. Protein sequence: CASTAGTGRSGANVLTF.

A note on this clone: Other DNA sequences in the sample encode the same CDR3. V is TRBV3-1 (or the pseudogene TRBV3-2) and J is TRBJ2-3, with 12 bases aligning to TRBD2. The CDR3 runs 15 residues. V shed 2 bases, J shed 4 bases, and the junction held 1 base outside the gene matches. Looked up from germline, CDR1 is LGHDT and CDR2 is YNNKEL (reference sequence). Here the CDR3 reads CASSQLAGGSDTQYF. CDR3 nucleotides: TGTGCCAGCAGCCAACTAGCGGGAGGGTCAGATACGCAGTATTTT.

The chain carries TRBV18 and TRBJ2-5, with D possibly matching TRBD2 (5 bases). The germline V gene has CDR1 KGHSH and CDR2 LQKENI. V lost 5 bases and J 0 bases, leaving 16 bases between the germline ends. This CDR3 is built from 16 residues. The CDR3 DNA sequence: TGTGCCAGCTCAACCCTAGCAACCTCGTACCAAGAGACCCAGTACTTC. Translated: CASSTLATSYQETQYF.

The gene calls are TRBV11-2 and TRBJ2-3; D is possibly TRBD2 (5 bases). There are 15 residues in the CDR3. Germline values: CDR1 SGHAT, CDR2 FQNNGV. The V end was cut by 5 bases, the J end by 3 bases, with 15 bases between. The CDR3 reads CASSPRRGSTDTQYF. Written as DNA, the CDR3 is TGTGCCAGCAGCCCTCGTCGGGGATCGACAGATACGCAGTATTTT.

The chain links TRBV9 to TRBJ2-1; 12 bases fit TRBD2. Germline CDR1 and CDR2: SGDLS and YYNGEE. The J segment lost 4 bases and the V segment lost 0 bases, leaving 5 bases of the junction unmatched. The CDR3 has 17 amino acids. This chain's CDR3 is CASSVGLAGVSYNEQFF. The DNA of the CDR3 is TGTGCCAGCAGCGTAGGACTAGCGGGAGTGAGTTACAATGAGCAGTTCTTC.

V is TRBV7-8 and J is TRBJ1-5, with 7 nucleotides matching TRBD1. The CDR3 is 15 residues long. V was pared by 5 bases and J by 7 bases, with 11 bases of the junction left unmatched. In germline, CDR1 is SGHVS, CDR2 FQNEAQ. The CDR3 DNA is TGTGCCAGCAGCAAGAAGACAGGGTCTTTACAGCCCCAGCATTTT. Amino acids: CASSKKTGSLQPQHF.

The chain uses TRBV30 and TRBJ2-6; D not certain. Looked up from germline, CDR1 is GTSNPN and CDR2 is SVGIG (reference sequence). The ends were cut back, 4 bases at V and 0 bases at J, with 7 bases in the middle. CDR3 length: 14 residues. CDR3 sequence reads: CAWNPSSGANVLTF. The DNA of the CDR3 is TGTGCCTGGAATCCATCCTCTGGGGCCAACGTCCTGACTTTC.

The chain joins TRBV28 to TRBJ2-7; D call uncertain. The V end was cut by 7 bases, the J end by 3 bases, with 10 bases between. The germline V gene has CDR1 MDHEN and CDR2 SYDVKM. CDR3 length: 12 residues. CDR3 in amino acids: CASNRRGYEQYF. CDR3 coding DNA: TGTGCCAGCAACCGGAGAGGCTACGAGCAGTACTTC.

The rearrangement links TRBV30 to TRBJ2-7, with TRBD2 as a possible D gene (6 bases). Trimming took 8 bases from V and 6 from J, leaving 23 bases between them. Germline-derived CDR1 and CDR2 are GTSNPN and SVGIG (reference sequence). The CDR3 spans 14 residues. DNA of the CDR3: TGTGCCGCTAGGAGGGGTTTAGTTACCACCGAGCAGTACTTC. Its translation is CAARRGLVTTEQYF.

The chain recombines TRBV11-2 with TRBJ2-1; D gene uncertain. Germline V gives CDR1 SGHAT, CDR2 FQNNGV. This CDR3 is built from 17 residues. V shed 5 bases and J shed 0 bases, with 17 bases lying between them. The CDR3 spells CASSPSRLLSSYNEQFF. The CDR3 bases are TGTGCCAGCAGCCCCTCTCGACTCTTGAGCTCCTACAATGAGCAGTTCTTC.

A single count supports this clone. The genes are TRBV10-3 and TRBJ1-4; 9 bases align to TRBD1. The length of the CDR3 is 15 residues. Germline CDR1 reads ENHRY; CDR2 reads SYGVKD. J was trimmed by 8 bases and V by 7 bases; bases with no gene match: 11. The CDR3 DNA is TGTGCCATCATACAGGGGGCGCGGGAATTAGAAAAACTGTTTTTT. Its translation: CAIIQGARELEKLFF.

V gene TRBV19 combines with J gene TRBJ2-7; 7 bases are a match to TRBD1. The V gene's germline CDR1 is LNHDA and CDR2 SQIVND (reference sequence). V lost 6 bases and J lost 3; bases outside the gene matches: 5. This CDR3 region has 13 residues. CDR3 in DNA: TGTGCCAGTAGCCGGGACAGTTACTACGAGCAGTACTTC. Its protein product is CASSRDSYYEQYF. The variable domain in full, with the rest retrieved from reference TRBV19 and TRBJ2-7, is DGGITQSPKYLFRKEGQNVTLSCEQNLNHDAMYWYRQDPGQGLRLIYYSQIVNDFQKGDIAEGYSVSREKKESFPLTVTSAQKNPTAFYLCASSRDSYYEQYFGPGTRLTVT.

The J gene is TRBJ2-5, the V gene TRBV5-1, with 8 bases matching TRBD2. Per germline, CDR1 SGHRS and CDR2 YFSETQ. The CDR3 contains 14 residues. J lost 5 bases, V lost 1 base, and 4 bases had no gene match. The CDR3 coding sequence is TGCGCCAGCAGCTTGCAGGGCGGGGGGGAGACCCAGTACTTC. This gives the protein CASSLQGGGETQYF.

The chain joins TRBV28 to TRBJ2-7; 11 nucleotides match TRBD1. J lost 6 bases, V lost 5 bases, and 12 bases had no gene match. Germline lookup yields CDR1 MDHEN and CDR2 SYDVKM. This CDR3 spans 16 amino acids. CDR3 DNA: TGTGCCAGCAGTCCCAGGACAGGGGGCCAGAAGGCCGAGCAGTACTTC. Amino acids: CASSPRTGGQKAEQYF.

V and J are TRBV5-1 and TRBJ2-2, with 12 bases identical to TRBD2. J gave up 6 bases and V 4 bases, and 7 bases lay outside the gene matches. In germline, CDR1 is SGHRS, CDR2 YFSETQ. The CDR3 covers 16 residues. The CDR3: CASSLSTSGSSGELFF. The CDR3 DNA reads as TGCGCCAGCAGCCTGTCGACTAGCGGGAGTTCCGGGGAGCTGTTTTTT.

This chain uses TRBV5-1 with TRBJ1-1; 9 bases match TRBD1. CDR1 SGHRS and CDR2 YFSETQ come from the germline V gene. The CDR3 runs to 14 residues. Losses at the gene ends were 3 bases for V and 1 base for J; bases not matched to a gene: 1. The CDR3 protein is CASSWDRANTEAFF. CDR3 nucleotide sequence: TGCGCCAGCAGCTGGGACAGGGCGAACACTGAAGCTTTCTTT.

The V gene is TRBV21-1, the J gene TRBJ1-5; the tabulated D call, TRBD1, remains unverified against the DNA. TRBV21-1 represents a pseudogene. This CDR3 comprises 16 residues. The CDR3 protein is CASSLSRDSGNQPQHF. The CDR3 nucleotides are TGTGCCAGCAGCCTATCGAGGGACAGCGGCAATCAGCCCCAGCATTTT.